This is a list of T cell receptor beta chains from one sample in a study of cytomegalovirus exposure and HLA in healthy donors. The protocol was immunoSEQ multiplex PCR, while the TCRdb copy is restricted to in-frame clones and leaves out a portion. Among fewer than 110,000 clones listed, 82% were seen once. The sample taken for sequencing was PBMCs. Receptor source: a man aged 25 to 40 in good health and CMV-seropositive. The CDR3 runs from the conserved cysteine through the conserved F or W. A D gene is named only where the DNA matches it firmly.

V	D	J	CDR3
TRBV5-1	TRBD1	TRBJ1-2	CASSLVPGGLVGGGYTF
TRBV11-2	-	TRBJ1-3	CASSFLGNTIYF
TRBV11-2	-	TRBJ2-1	CASSLELGDLGGASNEQFF
TRBV5-6	TRBD2	TRBJ2-7	CASSFRLAGAEQYF
TRBV2	-	TRBJ1-2	CASSERSYGYTF
TRBV27	TRBD2	TRBJ2-1	CASRLAGGQFEQFF
TRBV19	-	TRBJ1-5	CASSGGWDQPQHF
TRBV6-1	-	TRBJ2-7	CASLQGGGSEQYF
TRBV30	-	TRBJ1-1	CAWKRRGMMASEGEAFF
TRBV2	-	TRBJ2-5	CASREETQYF
TRBV9	-	TRBJ1-2	CASSSKGRGNPYGYTF
TRBV5-6	TRBD1	TRBJ1-5	CASSRGDRDQPQHF
TRBV27	-	TRBJ2-7	CASSLPHMGLNEQYF
TRBV19	-	TRBJ2-2	CASSSQTVQNTGELFF
TRBV6-1	TRBD1	TRBJ1-6	CASSDRDSHSPLHF
TRBV7-9	-	TRBJ2-3	CSSSYPGGDTQYF
TRBV19	-	TRBJ1-1	CASSMAPNTEAFF
TRBV30	TRBD2	TRBJ2-3	CAWQAGAYTQYF
TRBV27	TRBD1	TRBJ1-6	CASGHNQGAIFSPLHF
TRBV27	TRBD1	TRBJ1-1	CASSLRGFRDSPEAFF
TRBV5-4	-	TRBJ1-2	CASSLEAGYGYTF
TRBV20-1	-	TRBJ1-5	CSANYFGSQHF
TRBV6-1	TRBD2	TRBJ2-3	CASSDLLAASTDTQYF
TRBV7-2	-	TRBJ1-1	CASSHTYGTEAFF
TRBV6-5	-	TRBJ2-6	CASSAGETGANVLTF
TRBV19	-	TRBJ2-2	CASRSRDFSGELFF
TRBV6-5	TRBD2	TRBJ2-7	CASSYREGLEQYF
TRBV2	-	TRBJ2-1	CASSDSANPNNEQFF
TRBV18	-	TRBJ1-6	CASSPRAGPNSPLHF
TRBV4-1	TRBD2	TRBJ2-4	CASSPGLAGGTTKNIQYF
TRBV11-1	-	TRBJ2-5	CASSLGPGSGKETQYF
TRBV28	-	TRBJ1-1	CASSPQGSAEAFF
TRBV9	-	TRBJ2-5	CASSAGAYRETQYF
TRBV6-5	-	TRBJ2-3	CASSYDVADTQYF
TRBV5-1	TRBD1	TRBJ1-4	CASSRTGGEEKLFF
TRBV19	TRBD2	TRBJ2-7	CASSMGLAGGFHEQYF
TRBV5-1	-	TRBJ1-2	CASSPRNRLNGYTF
TRBV19	-	TRBJ1-5	CASSGLGSYSSNQPQHF
TRBV12-2	-	TRBJ1-2	CASRLGHYRVLDYGYTF
TRBV7-9	-	TRBJ2-5	CASRWGGEETQYF
TRBV10-3	TRBD1	TRBJ1-2	CAISESGQGLPLSGYTF
TRBV5-1	TRBD1	TRBJ1-6	CASSSRGQGSYNSPLHF
TRBV30	-	TRBJ2-3	CAWNTGVRTRNTQYF
TRBV18	-	TRBJ1-1	CASSLQGRETEAFF
TRBV27	-	TRBJ2-3	CASSYRGTDTQYF
TRBV4-1	-	TRBJ1-6	CASSQGLQVDNSPLHF
TRBV19	-	TRBJ1-2	CASSIDEGYGYTF
TRBV11-2	-	TRBJ2-1	CASSLGNTYNEQFF
TRBV5-1	TRBD1	TRBJ1-1	CASSWGTGGAGEAFF
TRBV15	-	TRBJ1-3	CATSNSRQDTIYF
TRBV6-5	-	TRBJ2-2	CASRLQGTNTGELFF
TRBV27	TRBD2	TRBJ2-1	CASSLSPSGAYNEQFF
TRBV6-5	-	TRBJ1-3	CASSLGGSGNTIYF
TRBV6-5	TRBD1	TRBJ1-2	CASSEQGTYGYTF
TRBV2	-	TRBJ1-4	CASSPQTPATNEKLFF
TRBV6-5	-	TRBJ1-5	CASRPGSTLNQPQHF
TRBV30	TRBD1	TRBJ1-4	CAWDRAEKLFF
TRBV27	TRBD1	TRBJ1-2	CASSFLQGAGATWVPSGYTF
TRBV5-8	-	TRBJ1-3	CASFRVVGASGNTIYF